This T cell receptor beta chain is from a study of control samples from healthy donors and cancer patients (dated by TCRdb to about 2020). This clone showed up just once. The target of this receptor is not known. The record has no base qualities; no much larger clone is one base away. Preparation of the library involved the immunoSEQ multiplex PCR assay. TCRdb limited this immuneACCESS table to in-frame rearrangements with V and J called. A share of clones is missing; checked studies link under half to unresolved V genes, and the rest is unexplained. Here the sample has roughly 84,000 clones; about 89% occur a single time. Over 5.5% of the sample is taken by the ten largest. There are 16 amino acids in the CDR3, from cysteine to phenylalanine inclusive. Only the CDR3 DNA stays, 48 bases, in frame from base 1. For CDR1 and CDR2, the germline V gene (reference sequence) lists LNHDA and SQIVND. V drops 3 bases and J drops 0 bases, leaving 11 bases in between.

The sequencing sample was made of blood. Recombination linked TRBV19 to TRBJ1-4; the D gene lacks a confident call. The source is a man over 45 in good health. The CDR3 protein sequence reads: CASSILDGATNEKLFF. The base sequence is TGTGCCAGTAGTATCCTGGACGGAGCAACTAATGAAAAACTGTTTTTT.